The 20 T cell receptor beta chains below were found in one sample sequenced in a study of cytomegalovirus exposure and HLA in healthy donors (TCRdb year 2017). To prepare the library, the immunoSEQ multiplex PCR assay was applied. For the multiplex PCR, a mixture combining 60 forward primers for TCR Vbeta segments and 13 reverse primers for TCR Jbeta segments was used. The immuneACCESS repertoire file appears here via TCRdb, limited to in-frame rearrangements. These files lack a portion of the clones; in checked studies, under half of the deficit traces to unresolved V genes, and the cause of the others is not known. Here the sample has 50,000 to 65,000 clones; just under 75% occur a single time. The top ten clonotypes cover about 4.9% of the sample. The sample taken for sequencing was PBMCs. Receptors were obtained from a woman in her thirties in good health and CMV-seronegative.

The V gene is TRBV9, the J gene TRBJ1-2; possibly TRBD1 for D (5 bases). V dropped 1 base and J dropped 8 bases, with 15 bases sitting between them. This CDR3 spans 14 amino acids. The germline gives CDR1 SGDLS, CDR2 YYNGEE. Here the CDR3 DNA reads TGTGCCAGCAGCGTAAGTCAGGGTGGTAACGGCTACACCTTC. Amino acid sequence: CASSVSQGGNGYTF.

The rearrangement links TRBV6-5 to TRBJ2-2; 10 bases fit TRBD2. This CDR3 contains 15 residues. Germline-derived CDR1 and CDR2 are MNHEY and SVGAGI. The ends lost 7 bases at V and 7 bases at J; junction bases unmatched: 9. The CDR3 coding sequence is TGTGCCAGCATCCCTAGCGGGAGCTTGAACGGGGAGCTGTTTTTT. Encoded protein: CASIPSGSLNGELFF.

This chain uses TRBV11-3 with TRBJ1-2; TRBD1 aligns across 7 bases. The germline gives CDR1 SGHNT, CDR2 YENEEA. CDR3 size: 14 residues. V gave up 5 bases and J gave up 5 bases; unmatched junction bases: 8. CDR3 loop: CASSDYRGRYGYTF. The CDR3 coding sequence is TGTGCCAGCAGCGACTACAGGGGTCGGTATGGCTACACCTTC.

The chain combines TRBV19 with TRBJ1-1; perhaps TRBD1 as D (5 bases). CDR3 size: 15 residues. Germline loops: CDR1 LNHDA, CDR2 SQIVND (reference sequence). V was shortened by 11 bases and J by 2 bases, with 21 bases between the two germline ends. DNA of the CDR3: TGTGCCTCATTTAGGGGCTCGGTTACTAACACTGAAGCTTTCTTT. It specifies CASFRGSVTNTEAFF.

The chain uses TRBV19 and TRBJ2-2; no firm D call. The CDR3 extends over 14 amino acids. Between the trimmed V and J ends, which lost 11 bases and 1 base, there was a span of 14 bases. Germline values: CDR1 LNHDA, CDR2 SQIVND (reference sequence). The CDR3 DNA follows: TGTGCCGCTGGCGGCAACGTGAACACCGGGGAGCTGTTTTTT. Its protein is CAAGGNVNTGELFF.

The V gene is TRBV19, the J gene TRBJ2-3; perhaps TRBD1 as D (6 bases). CDR3 length: 15 residues. Trimming stripped 3 bases from V and 6 bases from J, with 16 bases between. Germline lookup yields CDR1 LNHDA and CDR2 SQIVND (reference sequence). The CDR3 spells CASSIFPGEGDTQYF. The CDR3 bases are TGTGCCAGTAGTATCTTCCCAGGGGAAGGGGATACGCAGTATTTT.

The rearrangement links TRBV28 to TRBJ1-5; D is unresolved. The germline V gene has CDR1 MDHEN and CDR2 SYDVKM. The CDR3 sequence is 15 residues long. Trimming shortened V by 7 bases and J by 0 bases, and 13 bases separated the two germline ends. The CDR3 is CASIPAGSSNQPQHF. The CDR3 region has the DNA TGTGCCAGCATCCCGGCGGGGAGTAGCAATCAGCCCCAGCATTTT.

The rearrangement uses TRBV6-5 and TRBJ2-1, with TRBD2 matching 7 bases. The CDR3 contains 13 residues. Germline CDR1 MNHEY, CDR2 SVGAGI. The trim removed 8 bases at V and 10 bases at J, leaving 11 bases unmatched. The CDR3 reads CASGRGPYQEQFF. DNA of the CDR3: TGTGCCAGCGGGAGGGGCCCCTATCAGGAGCAGTTCTTC.

The J gene is TRBJ2-5, the V gene TRBV19; maybe TRBD1 (6 bases). Germline values: CDR1 LNHDA, CDR2 SQIVND (reference sequence). This CDR3 comprises 17 residues. Trimming left V 4 bases short and J 2 bases short, with 20 bases between. The DNA for the CDR3 is TGTGCCAGTAGTAGCTTCTCCGGGACACCGTTTCAAGAGACCCAGTACTTC. This gives the protein CASSSFSGTPFQETQYF.

V usage is TRBV4-2 and J usage is TRBJ2-7; the match to TRBD2 covers 9 bases. Germline assignment: CDR1 LGHNA and CDR2 YNFKEQ. The CDR3 is 15 residues long. V gave up 0 bases and J gave up 7 bases; unmatched junction bases: 7. CDR3 residues: CASSQDLSGREEQYV. The CDR3 DNA reads TGTGCCAGCAGCCAAGATCTTAGCGGGAGAGAGGAGCAGTACGTC.

This clone was picked up a small number of times. The rearrangement joins TRBV18 to TRBJ2-5; TRBD1 matches 8 bases. Per the germline V gene, CDR1 is KGHSH and CDR2 is LQKENI. This CDR3 is 15 amino acids long. J gave up 2 bases and V 1 base, and 3 bases lay outside the gene matches. DNA of the CDR3: TGTGCCAGCTCACCACAGAGGACAGGGCAAGAGACCCAGTACTTC. Its protein product is CASSPQRTGQETQYF.

The chain recombines TRBV6-1 with TRBJ2-3, with 8 bases identical to TRBD1. Looked up from germline, CDR1 is MNHNS and CDR2 is SASEGT. The CDR3 is 14 residues long. Germline trimming cut 8 bases from V and 0 bases from J; bases unmatched to any gene: 4. CDR3 region: CASLRDRSTDTQYF. The CDR3 DNA is TGTGCCAGCCTCCGGGACAGGAGCACAGATACGCAGTATTTT.

The chain combines TRBV27 with TRBJ1-4, with 8 bases aligning to TRBD1. Germline V lookup: CDR1 MNHEY, CDR2 SMNVEV (reference sequence). The V and J ends lost 9 bases and 8 bases, in that order; junction bases with no gene match: 14. This CDR3 region has 15 residues. The DNA of the CDR3 is TGTGCCAGGCCTGGGACAGGCGGGCGTCGGGAAAAACTGTTTTTT. Translating it yields CARPGTGGRREKLFF.

This chain joins TRBV20-1 and TRBJ2-3, with a weak D call TRBD2 (5 bases). Trimming removed 6 bases from V and 4 bases from J, with 5 bases in between. Germline-derived CDR1 and CDR2 are DFQATT and SNEGSKA (reference sequence). This CDR3 has 10 residues. CDR3 residues: CSAGADTQYF. Written as DNA, the CDR3 is TGCAGTGCCGGGGCAGATACGCAGTATTTT.

The chain carries TRBV7-2 and TRBJ2-1; TRBD2 agrees at 13 bases. V lost 4 bases and J lost 0; bases outside the gene matches: 9. The CDR3 is made up of 19 amino acids. CDR1 is SGHTA and CDR2 is FQGNSA in the germline V gene. The CDR3 DNA follows: TGTGCCAGCAGCTCGCGGACTAGCGGGGGCCAAAGCTCCTACAATGAGCAGTTCTTC. Its translation: CASSSRTSGGQSSYNEQFF.

The CDR3 DNA reads as TGTGCCTGGAGTCGCTCGGGGAATCAGCCCCAGCATTTT. Encoded protein: CAWSRSGNQPQHF. The chain uses TRBV30 and TRBJ1-5, with no clear D. The CDR3 has 13 amino acids. V was pared by 2 bases and J by 4 bases, with 9 bases between. The germline V gene has CDR1 GTSNPN and CDR2 SVGIG (reference sequence).

This clone has ten or more counts. CDR3 nucleotides: TGTGCCAGCAGTGAAAGGGAGACAACTAATGAAAAACTGTTTTTT. Protein sequence: CASSERETTNEKLFF. The chain combines TRBV6-1 with TRBJ1-4; D is ambiguous. Germline V lookup: CDR1 MNHNS, CDR2 SASEGT. The V end was cut by 2 bases, the J end by 0 bases, with 7 bases between. The CDR3 runs to 15 residues.

The chain is built from TRBV19 and TRBJ2-7; TRBD2 matches at 9 bases. The length of the CDR3 is 17 residues. Germline V gives CDR1 LNHDA, CDR2 SQIVND (reference sequence). J gave up 1 base and V 3 bases, and 10 bases lay outside the gene matches. CDR3 protein: CASSIEFGLARSYEQYF. CDR3 DNA: TGTGCCAGTAGTATTGAATTCGGACTAGCGAGGTCCTACGAGCAGTACTTC.

The J gene is TRBJ1-1, the V gene TRBV6-1; TRBD1 aligns across 9 bases. V was clipped by 7 bases and J by 7 bases; unmatched bases: 13. The CDR3 has 15 residues. Germline loops: CDR1 MNHNS, CDR2 SASEGT. The CDR3 DNA sequence: TGTGCCAGCACCAAGAAACAGGGGGCAGAGGGTGAAGCTTTCTTT. It yields the protein CASTKKQGAEGEAFF.

The chain uses TRBV14 and TRBJ2-3; TRBD2 matches at 10 bases. The CDR3 consists of 19 residues. Germline trimming cut 1 base from V and 6 bases from J; bases unmatched to any gene: 16. The V gene's germline CDR1 is SGHDN and CDR2 FVKESK. Here the CDR3 DNA reads TGTGCCAGCAGCCAAGGCGGGACTAGCGATTTACAAGGCGCCGATACGCAGTATTTT. As protein: CASSQGGTSDLQGADTQYF. Filled out from reference TRBV14 and TRBJ2-3, the complete variable domain reads EAGVTQFPSHSVIEKGQTVTLRCDPISGHDNLYWYRRVMGKEIKFLLHFVKESKQDESGMPNNRFLAERTGGTYSTLKVQPAELEDSGVYFCASSQGGTSDLQGADTQYFGPGTRLTVL.